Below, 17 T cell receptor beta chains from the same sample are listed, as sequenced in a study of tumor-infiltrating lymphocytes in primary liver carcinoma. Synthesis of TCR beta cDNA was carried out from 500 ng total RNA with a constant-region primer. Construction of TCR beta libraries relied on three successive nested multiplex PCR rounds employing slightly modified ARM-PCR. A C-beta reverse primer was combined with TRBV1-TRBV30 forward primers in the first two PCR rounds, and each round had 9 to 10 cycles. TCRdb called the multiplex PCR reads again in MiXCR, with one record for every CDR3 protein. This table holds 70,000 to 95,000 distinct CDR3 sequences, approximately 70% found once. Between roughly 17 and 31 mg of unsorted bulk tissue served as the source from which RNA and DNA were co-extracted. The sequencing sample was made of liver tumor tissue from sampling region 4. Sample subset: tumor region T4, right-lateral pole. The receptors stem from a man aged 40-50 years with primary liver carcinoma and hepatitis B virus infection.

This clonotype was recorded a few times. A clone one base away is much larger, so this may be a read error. The chain's CDR3 is CASRGGDTNTEAFF. Written as DNA, the CDR3 is TGTGCCAGCAGAGGGGGGGACACGAACACTGAAGCTTTCTTT. The chain combines TRBV6-1 with TRBJ1-1; D perhaps matches TRBD1 (6 bases). This CDR3 region has 14 residues. Germline values: CDR1 MNHNS, CDR2 SASEGT. The V gene lost 6 bases and the J gene lost 1 base, with 12 bases spanning the gap.

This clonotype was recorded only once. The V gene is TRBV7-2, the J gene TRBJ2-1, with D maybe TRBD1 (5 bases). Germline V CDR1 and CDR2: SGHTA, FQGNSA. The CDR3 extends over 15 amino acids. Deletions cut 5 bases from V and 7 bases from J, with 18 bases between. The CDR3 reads CASSTQGPPGNEQFF. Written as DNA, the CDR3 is TGTGCCAGCAGCACCCAAGGCCCCCCAGGGAATGAGCAGTTCTTC.

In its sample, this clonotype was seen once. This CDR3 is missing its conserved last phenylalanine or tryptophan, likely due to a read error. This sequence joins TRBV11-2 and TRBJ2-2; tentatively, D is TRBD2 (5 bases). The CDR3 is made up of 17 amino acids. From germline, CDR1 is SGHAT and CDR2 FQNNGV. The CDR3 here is CASNLASGVVHAGELFL. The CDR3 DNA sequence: TGTGCCAGCAACTTAGCCTCCGGGGTAGTGCATGCCGGGGAACTGTTTCTT.

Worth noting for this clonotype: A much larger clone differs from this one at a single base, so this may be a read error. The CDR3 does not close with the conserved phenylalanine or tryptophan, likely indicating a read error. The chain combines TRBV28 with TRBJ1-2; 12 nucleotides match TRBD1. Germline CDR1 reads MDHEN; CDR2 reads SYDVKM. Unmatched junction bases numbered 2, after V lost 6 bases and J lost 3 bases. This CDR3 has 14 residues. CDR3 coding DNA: TGTGCCAGCAGGGGACAGGGGGCAGACTATGGCTACACCTTA. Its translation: CASRGQGADYGYTL.

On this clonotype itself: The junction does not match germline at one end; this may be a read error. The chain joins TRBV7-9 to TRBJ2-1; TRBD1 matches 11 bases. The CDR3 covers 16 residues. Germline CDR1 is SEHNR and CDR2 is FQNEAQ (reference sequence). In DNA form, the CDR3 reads TGTGCCAGCATCCCCTCCGGGACAGGGGGTATCTATGAGCAGTCCTTC. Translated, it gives CASIPSGTGGIYEQSF. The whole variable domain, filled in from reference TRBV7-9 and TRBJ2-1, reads DTGVSQNPRHKITKRGQNVTFRCDPISEHNRLYWYRQTLGQGPEFLTYFQNEAQLEKSRLLSDRFSAERPKGSFSTLEIQRTEQGDSAMYLCASIPSGTGGIYEQSFGPGTRLTVL.

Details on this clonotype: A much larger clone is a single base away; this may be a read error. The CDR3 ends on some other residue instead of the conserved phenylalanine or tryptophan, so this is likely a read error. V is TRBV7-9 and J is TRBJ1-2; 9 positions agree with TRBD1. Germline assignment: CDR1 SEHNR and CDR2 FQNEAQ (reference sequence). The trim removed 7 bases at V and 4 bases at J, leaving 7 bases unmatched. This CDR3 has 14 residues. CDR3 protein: CASMISTGGYGYTL. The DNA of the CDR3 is TGTGCCAGCATGATCTCGACAGGGGGCTATGGCTACACCCTC.

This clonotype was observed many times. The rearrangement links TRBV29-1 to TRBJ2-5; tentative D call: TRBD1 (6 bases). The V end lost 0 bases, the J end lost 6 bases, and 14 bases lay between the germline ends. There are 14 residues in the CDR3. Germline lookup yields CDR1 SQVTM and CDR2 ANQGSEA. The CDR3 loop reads CSVEDSGAGKTQYF. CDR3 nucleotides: TGCAGCGTTGAAGATTCAGGGGCAGGGAAGACCCAGTACTTC.

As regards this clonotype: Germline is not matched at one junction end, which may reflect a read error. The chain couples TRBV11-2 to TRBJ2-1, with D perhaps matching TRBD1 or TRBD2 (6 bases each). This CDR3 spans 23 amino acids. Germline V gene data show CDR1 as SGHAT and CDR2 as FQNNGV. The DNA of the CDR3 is TGTGTCAGCAGCTTAGATCGGGGGCTGACGACAGACCGGGACTCCTGGTCCTACAATGAGCAGTTCTTC. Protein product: CVSSLDRGLTTDRDSWSYNEQFF.

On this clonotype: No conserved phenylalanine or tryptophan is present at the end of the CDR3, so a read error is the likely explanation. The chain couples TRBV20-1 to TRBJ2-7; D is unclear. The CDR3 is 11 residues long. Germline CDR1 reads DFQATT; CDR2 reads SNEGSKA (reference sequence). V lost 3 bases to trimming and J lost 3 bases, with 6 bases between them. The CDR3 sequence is CSARGFYEQYY. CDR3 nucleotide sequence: TGCAGTGCTAGGGGGTTCTACGAGCAGTACTAC.

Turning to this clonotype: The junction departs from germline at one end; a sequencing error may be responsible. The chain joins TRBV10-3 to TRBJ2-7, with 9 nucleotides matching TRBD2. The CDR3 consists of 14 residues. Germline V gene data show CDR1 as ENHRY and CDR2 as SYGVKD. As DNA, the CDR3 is TGTGCCATTAGTGCTAGCGGGACGTCCTACGTGCAGTACTTC. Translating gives CAISASGTSYVQYF.

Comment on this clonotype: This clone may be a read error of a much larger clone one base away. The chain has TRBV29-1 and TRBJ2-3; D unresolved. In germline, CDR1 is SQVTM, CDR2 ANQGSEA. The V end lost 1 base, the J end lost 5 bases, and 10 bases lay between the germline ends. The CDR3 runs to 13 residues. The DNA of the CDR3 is TGCAGCGTTGAAGCCGGGCAGAGAGATACGCAGTATTTT. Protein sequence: CSVEAGQRDTQYF.

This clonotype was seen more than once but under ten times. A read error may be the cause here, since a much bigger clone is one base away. The DNA for the CDR3 is TGTGCCAGCAACTCTGGGACTAGAACTTTCTTC. As protein: CASNSGTRTFF. The chain couples TRBV6-5 to TRBJ2-1; 8 bases match TRBD2. The CDR3 extends over 11 amino acids. CDR1 is MNHEY, CDR2 SVGAGI, per germline. The V segment lost 7 bases and the J segment 16 bases; nucleotides outside the gene matches: 9.

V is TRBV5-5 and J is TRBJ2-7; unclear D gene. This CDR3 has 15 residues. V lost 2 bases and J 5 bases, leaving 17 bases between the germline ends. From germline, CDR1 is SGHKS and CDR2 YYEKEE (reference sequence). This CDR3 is CASSFSGVLIHEQYF. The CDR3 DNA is TGTGCCAGCAGCTTTAGTGGGGTGCTGATCCACGAGCAGTACTTC.

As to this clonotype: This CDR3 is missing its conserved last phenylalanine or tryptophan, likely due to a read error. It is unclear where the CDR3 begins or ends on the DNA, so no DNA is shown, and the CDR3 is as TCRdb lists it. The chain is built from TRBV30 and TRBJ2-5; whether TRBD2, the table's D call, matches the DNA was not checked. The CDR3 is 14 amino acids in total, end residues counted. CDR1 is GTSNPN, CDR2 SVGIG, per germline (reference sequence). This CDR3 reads CAWTVGSLWETLYV.

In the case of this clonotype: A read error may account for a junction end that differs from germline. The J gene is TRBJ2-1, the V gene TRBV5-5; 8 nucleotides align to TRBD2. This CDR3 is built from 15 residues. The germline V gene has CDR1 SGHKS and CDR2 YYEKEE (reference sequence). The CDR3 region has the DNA TGTACCAGCAGCACGAGCGGGAGCACCTACAATGAGCAATTCTTC. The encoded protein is CTSSTSGSTYNEQFF.

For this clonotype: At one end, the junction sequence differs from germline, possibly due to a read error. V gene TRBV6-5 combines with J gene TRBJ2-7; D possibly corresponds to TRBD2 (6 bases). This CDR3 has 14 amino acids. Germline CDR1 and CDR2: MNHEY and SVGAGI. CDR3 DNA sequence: TGTGCCTGCAGTTCCGGGACTCTGGGGGACGAGCAGTACTTC. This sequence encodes CACSSGTLGDEQYF.

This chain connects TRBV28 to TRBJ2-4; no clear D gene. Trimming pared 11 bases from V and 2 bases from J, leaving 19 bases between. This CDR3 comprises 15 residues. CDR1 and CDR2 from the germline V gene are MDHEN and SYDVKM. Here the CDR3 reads CASNYNQVTKNIQYF. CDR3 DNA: TGTGCCTCCAACTACAACCAGGTGACCAAAAACATTCAGTACTTC.